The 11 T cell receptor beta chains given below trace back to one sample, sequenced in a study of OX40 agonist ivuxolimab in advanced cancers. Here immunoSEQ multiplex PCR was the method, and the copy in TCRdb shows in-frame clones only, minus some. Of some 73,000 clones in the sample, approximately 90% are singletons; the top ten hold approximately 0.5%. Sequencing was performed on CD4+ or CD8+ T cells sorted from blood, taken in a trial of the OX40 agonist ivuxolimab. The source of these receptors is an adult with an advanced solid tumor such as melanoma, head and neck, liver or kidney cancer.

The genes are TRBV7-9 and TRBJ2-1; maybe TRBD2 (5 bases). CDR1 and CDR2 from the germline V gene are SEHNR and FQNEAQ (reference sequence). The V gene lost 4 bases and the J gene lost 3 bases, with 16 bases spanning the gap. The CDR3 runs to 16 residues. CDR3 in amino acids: CASSSQRERNYNEQFF. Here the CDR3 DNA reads TGTGCCAGCAGCTCCCAACGCGAGCGGAACTACAATGAGCAGTTCTTC.

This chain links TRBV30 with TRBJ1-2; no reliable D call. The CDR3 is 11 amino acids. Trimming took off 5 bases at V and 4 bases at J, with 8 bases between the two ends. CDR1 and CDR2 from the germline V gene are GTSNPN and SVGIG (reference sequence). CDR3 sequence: CAWYGSYGYTF. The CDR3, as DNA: TGTGCCTGGTATGGCAGCTATGGCTACACCTTC.

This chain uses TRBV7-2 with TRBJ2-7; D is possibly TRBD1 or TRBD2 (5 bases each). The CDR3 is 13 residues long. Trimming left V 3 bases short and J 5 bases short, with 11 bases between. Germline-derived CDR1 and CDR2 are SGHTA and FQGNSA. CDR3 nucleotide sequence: TGTGCCAGCAGCTTGAAGGGGAGCCACGAGCAGTACTTC. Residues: CASSLKGSHEQYF.

DNA of the CDR3: TGTGCTAGCGGGAGGGGGATTACCGGGGAGCTGTTTTTT. It translates to CASGRGITGELFF. The chain combines TRBV7-7 with TRBJ2-2, with 11 nucleotides matching TRBD2. This CDR3 has 13 amino acids. Germline V gene lookup returns CDR1 SSHAT and CDR2 FNYEAQ (reference sequence).

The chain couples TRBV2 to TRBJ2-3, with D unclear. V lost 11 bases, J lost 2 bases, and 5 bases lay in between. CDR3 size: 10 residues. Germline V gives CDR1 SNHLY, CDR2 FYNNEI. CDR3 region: CAGSTDTQYF. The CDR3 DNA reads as TGTGCCGGCTCCACAGATACGCAGTATTTT. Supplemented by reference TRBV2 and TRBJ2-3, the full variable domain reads EPEVTQTPSHQVTQMGQEVILRCVPISNHLYFYWYRQILGQKVEFLVSFYNNEISEKSEIFDDQFSVERPDGSNFTLKIRSTKLEDSAMYFCAGSTDTQYFGPGTRLTVL.

CDR3: CAYHLGANSPLHF. DNA for the CDR3: TGTGCCTACCACTTGGGCGCGAATTCACCCCTCCACTTT. The chain carries TRBV30 and TRBJ1-6; unclear D gene. CDR1 and CDR2 (germline): GTSNPN, SVGIG (reference sequence). The CDR3 totals 13 residues. Trimming pared 7 bases from V and 7 bases from J, leaving 14 bases between.

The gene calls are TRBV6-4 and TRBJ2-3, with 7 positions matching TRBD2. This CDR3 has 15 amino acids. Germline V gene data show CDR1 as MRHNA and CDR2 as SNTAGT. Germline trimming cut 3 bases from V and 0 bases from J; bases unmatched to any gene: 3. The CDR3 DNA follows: TGTGCCAGCAGTGAGGATAGCGGGAGCACAGATACGCAGTATTTT. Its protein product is CASSEDSGSTDTQYF.

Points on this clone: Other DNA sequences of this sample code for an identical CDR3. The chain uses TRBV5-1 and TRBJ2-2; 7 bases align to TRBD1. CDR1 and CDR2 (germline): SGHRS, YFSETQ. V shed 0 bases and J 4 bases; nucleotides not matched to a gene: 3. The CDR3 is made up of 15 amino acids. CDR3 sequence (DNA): TGCGCCAGCAGCTTGGAGGGGGCTCGCACCGGGGAGCTGTTTTTT. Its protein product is CASSLEGARTGELFF. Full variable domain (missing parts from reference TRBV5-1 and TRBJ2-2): KAGVTQTPRYLIKTRGQQVTLSCSPISGHRSVSWYQQTPGQGLQFLFEYFSETQRNKGNFPGRFSGRQFSNSRSEMNVSTLELGDSALYLCASSLEGARTGELFFGEGSRLTVL.

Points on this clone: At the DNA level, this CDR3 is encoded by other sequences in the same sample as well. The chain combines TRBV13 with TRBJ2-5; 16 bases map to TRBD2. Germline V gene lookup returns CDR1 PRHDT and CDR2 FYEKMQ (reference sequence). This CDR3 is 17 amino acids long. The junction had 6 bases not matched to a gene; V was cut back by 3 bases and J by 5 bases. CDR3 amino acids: CASSLGLAGGAGETQYF. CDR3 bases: TGTGCCAGCAGCTTGGGACTAGCGGGAGGGGCCGGGGAGACCCAGTACTTC.

CDR3 nucleotides: TGTGCCAGCAGTTACTCGATAGCGGGAGGGAGCGAGCAGTACTTC. Residues: CASSYSIAGGSEQYF. The rearrangement links TRBV6-6 to TRBJ2-7, with 11 bases identical to TRBD2. V lost 0 bases, J lost 6 bases, and 4 bases stayed unmatched. The CDR3 sequence is 15 residues long. Germline CDR1 and CDR2: MNHNY and SVGAGI (reference sequence).

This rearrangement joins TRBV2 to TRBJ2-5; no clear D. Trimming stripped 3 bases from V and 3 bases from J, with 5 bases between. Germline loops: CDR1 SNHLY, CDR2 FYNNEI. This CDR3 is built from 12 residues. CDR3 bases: TGTGCCAGCAGTGACGACGAAGAGACCCAGTACTTC. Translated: CASSDDEETQYF.